One sample yielded the 2 T cell receptor beta chains listed below, sequenced in a study of regulatory T cells in long-lasting Graves disease. Time point meaning: newly diagnosed GD, antithyroid drugs for less than 3 months. Generation of the TCR library employed RNA extracted from PBMCs. Arm-PCR of CDR3 regions and iRepertoire HTBI primers were the basis on which TCR beta libraries were built. TCRdb itself ran the multiplex PCR reads through MiXCR, one entry per CDR3 protein. The sample lists fewer than 350,000 distinct CDR3 sequences, over 15% occurring once. This sample comprised peripheral blood mononuclear cells (PBMCs), obtained at new diagnosis, from a patient treated with antithyroid drugs. The receptors come from a female donor with Graves disease.

This clonotype was detected many times. The chain combines TRBV7-6 with TRBJ1-2; D unresolved. V was pared by 5 bases and J by 2 bases, with 12 bases between. Germline assignment: CDR1 SGHVS and CDR2 FNYEAQ. The CDR3 runs 14 residues. This chain's CDR3 is CASSGRTGNYGYTF. The CDR3 DNA reads TGTGCCAGCAGCGGCAGGACGGGGAACTATGGCTACACCTTC.

The V gene is TRBV28, the J gene TRBJ2-2; 7 bases are shared with TRBD2. In germline, CDR1 is MDHEN, CDR2 SYDVKM. The V gene end was trimmed by 9 bases and the J gene end by 6 bases; junction bases not matched to a gene: 10. The CDR3 has 14 amino acids. The CDR3 spells CASEAGVVAGELFF. The DNA of the CDR3 is TGTGCCAGTGAGGCGGGAGTTGTAGCCGGGGAGCTGTTTTTT.